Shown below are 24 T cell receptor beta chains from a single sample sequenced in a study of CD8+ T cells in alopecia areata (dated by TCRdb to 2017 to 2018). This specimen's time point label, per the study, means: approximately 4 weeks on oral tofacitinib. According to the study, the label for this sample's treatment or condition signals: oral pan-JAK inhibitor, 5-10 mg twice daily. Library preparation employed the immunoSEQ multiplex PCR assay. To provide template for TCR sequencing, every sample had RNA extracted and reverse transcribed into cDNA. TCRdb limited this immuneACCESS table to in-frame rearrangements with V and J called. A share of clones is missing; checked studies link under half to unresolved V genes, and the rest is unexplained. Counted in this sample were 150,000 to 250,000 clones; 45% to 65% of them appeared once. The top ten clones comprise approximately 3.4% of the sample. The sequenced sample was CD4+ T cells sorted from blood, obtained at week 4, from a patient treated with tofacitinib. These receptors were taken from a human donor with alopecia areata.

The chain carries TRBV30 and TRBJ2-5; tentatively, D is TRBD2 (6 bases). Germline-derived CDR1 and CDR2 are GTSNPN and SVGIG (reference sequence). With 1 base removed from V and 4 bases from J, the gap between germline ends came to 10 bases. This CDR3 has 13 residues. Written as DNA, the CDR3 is TGTGCCTGGAGTGGGGTGGGGGGAGAGACCCAGTACTTC. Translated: CAWSGVGGETQYF.

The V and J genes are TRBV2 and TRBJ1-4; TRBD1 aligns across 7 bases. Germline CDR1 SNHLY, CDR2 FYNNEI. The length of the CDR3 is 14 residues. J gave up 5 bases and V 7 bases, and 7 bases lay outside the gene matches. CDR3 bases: TGTGCCAGCACCGACAGGGAATGGAATGAAAAACTGTTTTTT. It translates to CASTDREWNEKLFF.

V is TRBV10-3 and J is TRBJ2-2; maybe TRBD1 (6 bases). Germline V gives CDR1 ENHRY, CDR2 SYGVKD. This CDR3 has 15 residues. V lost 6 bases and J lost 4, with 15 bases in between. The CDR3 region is CAISPLAGATGELFF. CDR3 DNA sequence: TGTGCCATCAGCCCCCTGGCAGGGGCCACCGGGGAGCTGTTTTTT.

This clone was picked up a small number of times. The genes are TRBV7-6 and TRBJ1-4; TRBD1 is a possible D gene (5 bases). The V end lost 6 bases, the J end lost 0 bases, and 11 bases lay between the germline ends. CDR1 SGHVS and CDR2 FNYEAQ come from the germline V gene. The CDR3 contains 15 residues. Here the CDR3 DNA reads TGTGCCAGCAGTTATCAGGGCTCAACTAATGAAAAACTGTTTTTT. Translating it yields CASSYQGSTNEKLFF.

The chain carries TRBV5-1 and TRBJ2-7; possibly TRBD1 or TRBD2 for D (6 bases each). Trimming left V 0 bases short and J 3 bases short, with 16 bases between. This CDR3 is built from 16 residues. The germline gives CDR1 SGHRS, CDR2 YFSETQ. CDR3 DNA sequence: TGCGCCAGCAGCTTGGACCCCTCCGGGGGCATCTACGAGCAGTACTTC. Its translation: CASSLDPSGGIYEQYF.

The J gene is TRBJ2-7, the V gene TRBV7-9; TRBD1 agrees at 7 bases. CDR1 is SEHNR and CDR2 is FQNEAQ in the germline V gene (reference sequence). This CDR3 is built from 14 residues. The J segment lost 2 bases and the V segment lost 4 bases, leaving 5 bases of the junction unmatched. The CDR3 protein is CASSYGTVPYEQYF. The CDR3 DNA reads TGTGCCAGCAGCTATGGGACAGTTCCCTACGAGCAGTACTTC. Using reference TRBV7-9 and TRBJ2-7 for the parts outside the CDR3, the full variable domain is DTGVSQNPRHKITKRGQNVTFRCDPISEHNRLYWYRQTLGQGPEFLTYFQNEAQLEKSRLLSDRFSAERPKGSFSTLEIQRTEQGDSAMYLCASSYGTVPYEQYFGPGTRLTVT.

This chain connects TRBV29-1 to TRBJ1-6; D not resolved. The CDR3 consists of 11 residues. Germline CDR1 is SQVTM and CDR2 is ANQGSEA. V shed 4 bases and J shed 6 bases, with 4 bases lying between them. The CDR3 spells CSVGANSPLHF. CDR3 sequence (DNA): TGCAGCGTTGGAGCTAATTCACCCCTCCACTTT.

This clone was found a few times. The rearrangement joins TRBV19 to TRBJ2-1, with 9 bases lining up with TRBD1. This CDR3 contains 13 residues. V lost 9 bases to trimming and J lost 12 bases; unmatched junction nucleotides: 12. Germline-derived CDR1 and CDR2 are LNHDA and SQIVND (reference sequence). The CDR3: CASDRGDWLGQFF. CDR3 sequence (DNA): TGTGCCAGCGACAGGGGGGACTGGCTTGGGCAGTTCTTC.

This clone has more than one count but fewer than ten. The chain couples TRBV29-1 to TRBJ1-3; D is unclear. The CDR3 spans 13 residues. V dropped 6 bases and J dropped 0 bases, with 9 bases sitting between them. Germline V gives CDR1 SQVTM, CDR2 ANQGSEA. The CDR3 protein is CSVRGISGNTIYF. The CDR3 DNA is TGCAGCGTGCGCGGGATCTCTGGAAACACCATATATTTT.

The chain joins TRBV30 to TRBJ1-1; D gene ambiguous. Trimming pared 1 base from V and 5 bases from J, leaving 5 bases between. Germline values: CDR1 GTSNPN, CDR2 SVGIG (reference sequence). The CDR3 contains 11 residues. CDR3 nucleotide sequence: TGTGCCTGGAGTGAACGGACTGAAGCTTTCTTT. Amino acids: CAWSERTEAFF.

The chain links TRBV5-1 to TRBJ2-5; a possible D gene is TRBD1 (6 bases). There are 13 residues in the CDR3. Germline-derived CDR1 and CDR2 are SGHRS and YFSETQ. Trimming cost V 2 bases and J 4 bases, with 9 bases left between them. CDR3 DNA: TGCGCCAGCAGCTTCGGCAGGGGAGAGACCCAGTACTTC. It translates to CASSFGRGETQYF.

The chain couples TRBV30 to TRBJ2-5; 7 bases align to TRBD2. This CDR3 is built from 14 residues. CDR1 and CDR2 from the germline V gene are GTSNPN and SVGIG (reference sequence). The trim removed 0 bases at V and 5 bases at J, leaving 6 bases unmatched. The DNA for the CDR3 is TGTGCCTGGAGTGTACCCCAGGGAGGGGAGACCCAGTACTTC. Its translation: CAWSVPQGGETQYF.

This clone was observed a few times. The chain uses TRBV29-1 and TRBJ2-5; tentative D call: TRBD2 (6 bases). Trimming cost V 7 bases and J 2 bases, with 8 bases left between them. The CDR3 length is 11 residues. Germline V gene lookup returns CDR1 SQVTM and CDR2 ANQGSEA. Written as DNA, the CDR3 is TGCAGCGCCCGGGGGCAAGAGACCCAGTACTTC. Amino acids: CSARGQETQYF.

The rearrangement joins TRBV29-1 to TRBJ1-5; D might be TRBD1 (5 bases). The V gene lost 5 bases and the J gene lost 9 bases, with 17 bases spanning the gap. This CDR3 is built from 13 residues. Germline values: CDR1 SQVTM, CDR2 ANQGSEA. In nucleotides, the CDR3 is TGCAGCGTTTCGGGGCTTGAGGGACGGCCCCAGCATTTT. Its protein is CSVSGLEGRPQHF.

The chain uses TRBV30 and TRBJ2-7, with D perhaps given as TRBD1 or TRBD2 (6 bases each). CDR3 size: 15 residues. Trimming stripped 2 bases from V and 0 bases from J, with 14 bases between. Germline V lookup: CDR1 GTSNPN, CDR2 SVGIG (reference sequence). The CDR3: CAWSRGRTFSYEQYF. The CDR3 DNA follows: TGTGCCTGGAGTCGGGGGCGGACCTTCTCCTACGAGCAGTACTTC. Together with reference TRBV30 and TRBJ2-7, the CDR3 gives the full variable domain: SQTIHQWPATLVQPVGSPLSLECTVEGTSNPNLYWYRQAAGRGLQLLFYSVGIGQISSEVPQNLSASRPQDRQFILSSKKLLLSDSGFYLCAWSRGRTFSYEQYFGPGTRLTVT.

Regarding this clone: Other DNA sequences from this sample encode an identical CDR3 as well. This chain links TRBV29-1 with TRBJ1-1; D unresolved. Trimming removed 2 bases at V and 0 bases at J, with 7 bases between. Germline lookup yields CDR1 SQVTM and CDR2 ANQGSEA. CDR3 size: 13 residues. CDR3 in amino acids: CSVERPLNTEAFF. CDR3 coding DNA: TGCAGCGTTGAACGGCCCCTGAACACTGAAGCTTTCTTT.

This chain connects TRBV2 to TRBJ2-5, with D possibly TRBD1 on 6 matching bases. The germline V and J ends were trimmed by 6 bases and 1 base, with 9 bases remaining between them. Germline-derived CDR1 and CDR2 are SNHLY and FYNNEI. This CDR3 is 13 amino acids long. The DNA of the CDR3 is TGTGCCAGCAGGAGGGACACCCAAGAGACCCAGTACTTC. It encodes CASRRDTQETQYF.

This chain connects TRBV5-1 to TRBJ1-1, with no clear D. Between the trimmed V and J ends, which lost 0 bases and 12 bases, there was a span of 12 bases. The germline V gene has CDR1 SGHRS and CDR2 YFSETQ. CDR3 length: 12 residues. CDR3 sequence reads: CASSLVSGVSFF. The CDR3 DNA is TGCGCCAGCAGCTTGGTATCTGGGGTGTCTTTCTTT.

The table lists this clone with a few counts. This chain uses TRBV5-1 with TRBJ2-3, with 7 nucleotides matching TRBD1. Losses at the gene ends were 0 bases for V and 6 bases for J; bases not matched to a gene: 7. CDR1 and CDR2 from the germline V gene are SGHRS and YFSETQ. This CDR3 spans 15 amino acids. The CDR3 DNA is TGCGCCAGCAGCTTGGACAAGGGGGCAACGGATACGCAGTATTTT. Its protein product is CASSLDKGATDTQYF.

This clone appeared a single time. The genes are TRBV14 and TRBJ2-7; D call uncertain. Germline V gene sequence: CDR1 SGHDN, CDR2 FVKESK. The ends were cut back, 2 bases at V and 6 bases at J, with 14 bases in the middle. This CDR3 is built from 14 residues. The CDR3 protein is CASSQFDATGEQYF. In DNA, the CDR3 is TGTGCCAGCAGCCAATTCGACGCGACTGGCGAGCAGTACTTC. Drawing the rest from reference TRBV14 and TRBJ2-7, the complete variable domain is EAGVTQFPSHSVIEKGQTVTLRCDPISGHDNLYWYRRVMGKEIKFLLHFVKESKQDESGMPNNRFLAERTGGTYSTLKVQPAELEDSGVYFCASSQFDATGEQYFGPGTRLTVT.

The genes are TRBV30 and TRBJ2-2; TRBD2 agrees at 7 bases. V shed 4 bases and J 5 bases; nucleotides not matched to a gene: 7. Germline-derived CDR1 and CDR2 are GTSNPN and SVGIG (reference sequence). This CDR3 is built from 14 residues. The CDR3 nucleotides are TGTGCCTGGATTCAGACTAGCCTAACCGGGGAGCTGTTTTTT. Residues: CAWIQTSLTGELFF.

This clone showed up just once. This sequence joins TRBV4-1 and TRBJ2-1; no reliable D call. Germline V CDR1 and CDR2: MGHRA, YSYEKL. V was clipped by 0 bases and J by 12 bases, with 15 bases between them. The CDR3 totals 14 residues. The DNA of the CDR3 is TGCGCCAGCAGCCAAGAAGACGGTGGTACCGCGCAGTTCTTC. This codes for CASSQEDGGTAQFF.

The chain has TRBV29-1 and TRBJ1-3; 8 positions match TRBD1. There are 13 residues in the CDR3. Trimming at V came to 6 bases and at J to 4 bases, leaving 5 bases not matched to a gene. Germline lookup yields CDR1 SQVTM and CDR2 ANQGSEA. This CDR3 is CSVGQGGGNTIYF. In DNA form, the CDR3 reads TGCAGCGTCGGACAGGGTGGCGGAAACACCATATATTTT.

The CDR3 here is CASSPFGGPLGEQYF. CDR3 nucleotide sequence: TGTGCCAGCAGCCCATTTGGTGGGCCCTTGGGGGAGCAGTACTTC. The chain links TRBV7-2 to TRBJ2-7; D gene unclear. The CDR3 extends over 15 amino acids. The V and J ends lost 5 bases and 7 bases respectively, with 21 bases between them. Germline V gives CDR1 SGHTA, CDR2 FQGNSA.